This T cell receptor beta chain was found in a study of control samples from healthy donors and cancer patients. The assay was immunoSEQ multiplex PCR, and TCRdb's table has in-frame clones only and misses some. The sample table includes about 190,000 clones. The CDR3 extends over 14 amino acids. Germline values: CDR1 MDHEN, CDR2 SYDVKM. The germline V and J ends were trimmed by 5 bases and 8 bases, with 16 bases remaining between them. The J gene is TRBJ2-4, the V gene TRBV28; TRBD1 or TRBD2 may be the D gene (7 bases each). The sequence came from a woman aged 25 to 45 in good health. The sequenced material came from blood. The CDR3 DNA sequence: TGTGCCAGCAGTACGGCCAGGGGGGGAGACATTCAGTACTTC. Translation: CASSTARGGDIQYF.